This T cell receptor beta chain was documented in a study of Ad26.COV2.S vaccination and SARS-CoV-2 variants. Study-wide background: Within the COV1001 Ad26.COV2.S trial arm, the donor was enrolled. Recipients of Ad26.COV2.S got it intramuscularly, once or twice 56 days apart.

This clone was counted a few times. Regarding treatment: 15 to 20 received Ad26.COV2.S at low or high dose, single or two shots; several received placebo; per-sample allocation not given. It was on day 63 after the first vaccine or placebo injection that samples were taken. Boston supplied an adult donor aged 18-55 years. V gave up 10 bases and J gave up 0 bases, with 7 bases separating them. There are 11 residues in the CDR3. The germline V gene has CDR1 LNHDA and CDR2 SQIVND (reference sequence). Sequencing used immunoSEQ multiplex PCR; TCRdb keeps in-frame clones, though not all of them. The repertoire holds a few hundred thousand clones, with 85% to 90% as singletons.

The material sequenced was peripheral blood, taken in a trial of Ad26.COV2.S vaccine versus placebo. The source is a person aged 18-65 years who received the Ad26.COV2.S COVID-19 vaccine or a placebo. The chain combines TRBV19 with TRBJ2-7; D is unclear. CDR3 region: CATTDSYEQYF. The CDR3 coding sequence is TGTGCCACCACGGACTCCTACGAGCAGTACTTC.